This TCR beta chain was observed in a study of regulatory T cells in long-lasting Graves disease. Overall study: Antithyroid drug exposure in newly diagnosed Graves' patients had lasted under 3 months. Whole-study results and caveats: TRBV28, TRBJ1-2 and TRBJ2-5 were segments that persistent disease favored.

According to the study, TCR beta libraries were built with iRepertoire HTBI primers and CDR3-region Arm-PCR. TCRdb independently ran MiXCR on the multiplex PCR reads; one entry per CDR3 protein. The table shows 300,000 to 400,000 distinct CDR3 sequences, with around 16% occurring only once. The V gene lost 3 bases and the J gene lost 1 base, with 21 bases spanning the gap. This CDR3 region has 18 residues. Germline CDR1 MDHEN, CDR2 SYDVKM. Time point of the sample: newly diagnosed GD, antithyroid drugs for less than 3 months. The TCR library was made from RNA extracted from PBMCs. The sample holds many counts of this clonotype. Its target is unknown.

This receptor was identified in a female donor with Graves disease. The chain is built from TRBV28 and TRBJ1-1; D not resolved. The sample was peripheral blood mononuclear cells (PBMCs), taken at new diagnosis, from a patient treated with antithyroid drugs. DNA for the CDR3: TGTGCCAGCAGTTTGTACGGGATTGTCGGCAATGGGAACACTGAAGCTTTCTTT. The encoded protein is CASSLYGIVGNGNTEAFF.